This TCR beta chain was found in a study of T cells in Graves' hyperthyroidism and ophthalmopathy (dated by TCRdb to the late 2010s). With respect to the entire study: Peripheral blood was sampled at the time of initial diagnosis, prior to any treatment. A discovery cohort of around 98 patients, 43 with Graves' ophthalmopathy and roughly 59 with stable Graves' hyperthyroidism, was used to find distinguishing TCR V-J signatures. Prospective prediction of ophthalmopathy was tested in an independent validation cohort of 18 to 20 hyperthyroidism patients and 15 to 17 patients who later progressed to ophthalmopathy. The roughly 91 discovery patients were randomly divided into training and test sets at a 7:3 ratio. In over five Graves' hyperthyroidism patients, the study also compared T-cell repertoires from thyroid tissue with T-cell repertoires from blood. Once sampling was done, hyperthyroidism patients were given methimazole at a starting dose of 30 mg daily, whereas ophthalmopathy patients were given high-dose intravenous methylprednisolone. TCR Vbeta CDR3 sequencing of some 140 peripheral blood samples (43 ophthalmopathy, some 75 hyperthyroidism and some 17 progressor patients) is reported in the paper.

What the work shows at the level of the full study, not this receptor alone: Blood samples also contained most of the expanded thyroid clonotypes (frequency above 0.001), which suggests that blood repertoires may reflect thyroid immune responses. In cross-validation, a model built on a 13 V-J signature told ophthalmopathy apart from stable hyperthyroidism with less than 90% sensitivity and 81% to 82% specificity, and in testing the same model reached 80%/75%. In validation, progression to ophthalmopathy was predicted by the model with 70.59% sensitivity and roughly 72% specificity, a median of around 6.5 months before onset. Sample size was not statistically predetermined, and blinding of investigators to group allocation was not performed.

Amplification of TCR beta CDR3 regions was carried out from RNA transcripts. A first-round RT-PCR of the TCR CDR3 used the HTBI primer set with the Qiagen OneStep RT-PCR kit. Libraries were constructed in a second round of multiplex PCR, after which size selection and purification were performed. Libraries were sequenced paired-end with 100 bp reads on an Illumina HiSeq2000. The authors processed their data as follows. SOAPnuke was used to process the raw data, throwing out any read that contained adapters or uncalled bases, had a mean Phred below 15, or lacked an exact constant-primer or identifier match. High-quality paired reads were merged using COPE v1.2.5, and each unique nucleotide sequence was defined as a clonotype. MiTCR v1.1 was used to align clonotypes to the IMGT TRBV, TRBD and TRBJ reference segments. The analysis was restricted to V-J combinations with a frequency above 0.0001, which together covered 99% to 99.2% of the repertoires. The TCS score was defined as F50 (clonal expansion) divided by E x V (chaos), with BLOSUM62-based TCRdist calculated between CDR3 peptides within each V-J. Welch's t-statistics and random forest reduced 514 V-J features to 10 to 15, which were used in a naive Bayes classifier (R e1071). The Morisita-Horn index was used to measure how similar the thyroid and blood repertoires were. The public reads were run again by TCRdb, first through fastp at Q25 and then through MiXCR, and only productive beta chains were kept. All rows with the same CDR3 protein become a single entry with the most common DNA and genes. It is TCRdb's table, rather than the study itself, that gives the V and J calls and clone size. The sample yields 37,000 or so distinct CDR3 sequences; about 50% were counted once. The top ten hold roughly a sixth of the sample.

Reading from cysteine to phenylalanine, the CDR3 counts 14 amino acids. Of the read, only the CDR3 DNA is kept; its 42 bases are in frame from base 1. Looking up the germline V gene yields CDR1 MDHEN and CDR2 SYDVKM. V is reduced by 7 bases and J by 0 bases, leaving a spacing of 11 bases between them. In its sample, this clonotype was seen many times. Its antigen is currently not known. One base away there is no much larger clone; base qualities are not given. Moderately to severely active disease, a Clinical Activity Score of at least 3, a NOSPECS grade of at least 4, and a duration under 3 months were present in ophthalmopathy patients. Exclusion was applied to patients with uncontrolled infections, other autoimmune diseases, pregnancy or lactation. Diagnoses were established on the basis of clinical symptoms, serum thyroxine and TRAb, thyroid ultrasound, and orbital computed tomography. PBMCs were isolated from approximately 10 ml of fresh peripheral blood by Ficoll-Paque density gradient centrifugation. Trizol reagent was used to extract total RNA, and RNA quality was then checked on an Agilent 2100 Bioanalyzer.

This receptor chain uses TRBV28 and TRBJ2-3; too little of a D gene remains to name it. The specimen sequenced was blood. This receptor was taken from a man aged 35 to 55 with Graves' ophthalmopathy. The CDR3 region has the sequence CASTPTASTDTQYF. At the DNA level, the sequence is TGTGCCAGCACCCCAACGGCGAGCACAGATACGCAGTATTTT.